One and the same sample provided the 3 T cell receptor beta chains below, sequenced in a study of CD8 T cells in ankylosing spondylitis. From the 5' RACE reads, TCRdb called clonotypes with MiXCR, one entry per CDR3 protein. Among roughly 250,000 distinct CDR3 sequences, about 11% were seen once, and the ten largest hold 2.6%. Sequencing was carried out using blood, either unsorted or a sorted T cell fraction (not recorded which). These receptors were obtained from a male donor with ankylosing spondylitis or in good health (not recorded which).

The chain employs TRBV10-3 and TRBJ1-1; perhaps TRBD1 as D (6 bases). The length of the CDR3 is 17 residues. CDR1 and CDR2 (germline): ENHRY, SYGVKD. Trimming left V 0 bases short and J 8 bases short, with 22 bases between. CDR3 nucleotide sequence: TGTGCCATCAGTGAGTCGAATGAAAGGACAGCTAGTCTAGAAGCTTTCTTT. It translates to CAISESNERTASLEAFF.

This clonotype occurred many times. The CDR3 nucleotides are TGTGCCAGCAGCCAAGATTCATCAGGATGGAGTGGCTACACCTTC. Translated: CASSQDSSGWSGYTF. This chain joins TRBV3-1 and TRBJ1-2; D remains ambiguous. The germline CDR1 and CDR2 sequences are LGHDT and YNNKEL (reference sequence). The length of the CDR3 is 15 residues. The V and J ends lost 0 bases and 7 bases respectively, with 15 bases between them.

The CDR3 DNA is TGTGCCAGCAGTCGGACAGGGGGTGCTGGAAACACCATATATTTT. Its translation is CASSRTGGAGNTIYF. This chain connects TRBV2 to TRBJ1-3; 10 nucleotides agree with TRBD1. Germline values: CDR1 SNHLY, CDR2 FYNNEI. This CDR3 is built from 15 residues. With V trimmed by 5 bases and J by 2 bases, 3 bases remained unmatched.